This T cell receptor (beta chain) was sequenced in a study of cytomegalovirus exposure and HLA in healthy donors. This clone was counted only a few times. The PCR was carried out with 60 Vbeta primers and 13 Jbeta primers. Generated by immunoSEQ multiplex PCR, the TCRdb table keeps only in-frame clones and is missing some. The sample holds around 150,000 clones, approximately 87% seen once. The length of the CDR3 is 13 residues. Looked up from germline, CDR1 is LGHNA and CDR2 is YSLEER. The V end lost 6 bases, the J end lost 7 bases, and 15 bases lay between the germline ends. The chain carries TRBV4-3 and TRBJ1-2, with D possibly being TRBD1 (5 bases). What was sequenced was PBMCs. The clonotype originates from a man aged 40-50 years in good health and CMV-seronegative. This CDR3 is CASRPLGDFGYTF. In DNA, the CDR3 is TGCGCCAGCAGGCCCCTGGGGGACTTTGGCTACACCTTC.